These T cell receptor beta chains were read from a single sample in a study of T cell repertoires in cytomegalovirus infection. MiXCR, run by TCRdb on the reads, gives a single entry per CDR3 protein. The table records hundreds of thousands of distinct CDR3 sequences, roughly 30% of them present only once. What was sequenced was PBMCs. Every receptor here comes from a human donor in good health (CMV status not recorded). Some clones in this sample may be carry-over from other donors' samples. CDR3s include the opening cysteine and the closing phenylalanine or tryptophan. D genes are given only for firm matches. The size entry is marked missing in some rows and otherwise reads once, few, many or a size class.

abundance | j_gene | v_gene | d_gene | CDR3aa | CDR3nt
NA | TRBJ1-2 | TRBV4-1 | TRBD1 | CASRNPGQGNGYTF | TGCGCCAGCAGGAACCCGGGACAGGGAAATGGCTACACCTTC
NA | TRBJ1-2 | TRBV5-1 | NA | CASSLAGHNYGYTF | TGCGCCAGCAGCTTGGCCGGCCATAACTATGGCTACACCTTC
few | TRBJ2-2 | TRBV6-8 | TRBD2 | CASSYSRSSGGASTGELFF | TGTGCCAGCAGTTACTCGAGATCCAGCGGGGGGGCGAGCACCGGGGAGCTGTTTTTT
NA | TRBJ1-6 | TRBV20-1 | NA | CSARDGAESSYNSPLHF | TGCAGTGCTAGAGATGGGGCAGAAAGCTCCTATAATTCACCCCTCCACTTT
NA | TRBJ2-7 | TRBV6-8 | TRBD2 | CASSPGGDAEEQYF | TGTGCCAGCAGTCCGGGGGGAGATGCCGAAGAGCAGTACTTC
NA | TRBJ2-2 | TRBV5-1 | NA | CASGPGHTRTGELFF | TGCGCCAGCGGTCCGGGACACACGAGGACCGGGGAGCTGTTTTTT
many | TRBJ1-5 | TRBV18 | NA | CASSDGSNQPQHF | TGTGCCAGCTCAGACGGTAGCAATCAGCCCCAGCATTTT
few | TRBJ1-4 | TRBV4-1 | NA | CASSSRGENEKLFF | TGCGCCAGCAGCTCTCGCGGGGAGAATGAAAAACTGTTTTTT
few | TRBJ2-2 | TRBV5-1 | TRBD2 | CASSFRSQLAGEPTGELFF | TGCGCCAGCAGCTTCAGAAGCCAACTAGCGGGGGAGCCTACCGGGGAGCTGTTTTTT
few | TRBJ2-2 | TRBV19 | TRBD2 | CASSVPGEGPGELFF | TGTGCCAGTAGTGTCCCGGGGGAGGGACCCGGGGAGCTGTTTTTT
few | TRBJ1-2 | TRBV12-3/TRBV12-4 | TRBD1 | CASSSGTGYLYGYTF | TGTGCCAGCAGTTCCGGGACAGGGTATCTCTATGGCTACACCTTC
many | TRBJ1-4 | TRBV7-2 | NA | CASSLGEVTAELFF | TGTGCCAGCAGCTTAGGAGAGGTTACGGCGGAACTGTTTTTT
few | TRBJ2-3 | TRBV5-1 | NA | CASSWGGRGVTDTQYF | TGCGCCAGCAGCTGGGGGGGGCGCGGGGTCACAGATACGCAGTATTTT
NA | TRBJ2-2 | TRBV4-1 | TRBD2 | CASSQGLAGGIGELFF | TGCGCCAGCAGCCAAGGACTAGCGGGGGGGATCGGGGAGCTGTTTTTT
many | TRBJ2-7 | TRBV7-6 | NA | CASSPLTDWSGYEQYF | TGTGCCAGCAGCCCCCTGACAGACTGGTCGGGTTACGAGCAGTACTTC
NA | TRBJ2-7 | TRBV23-1 | NA | CASSQSPGYEQYF | TGCGCCAGCAGTCAATCCCCGGGCTACGAGCAGTACTTC
few | TRBJ2-7 | TRBV12-3/TRBV12-4 | NA | CASSFTHPREQYF | TGTGCCAGCAGTTTTACTCACCCGAGGGAGCAGTACTTC
NA | TRBJ1-5 | TRBV6-2/TRBV6-3 | TRBD1 | CARSSSGGGQPQHF | TGTGCCCGCAGCTCTTCGGGAGGGGGCCAGCCCCAGCATTTT
many | TRBJ1-6 | TRBV7-8 | TRBD1 | CASSRYRGNSPLHF | TGTGCCAGCAGCCGTTACAGGGGTAATTCACCCCTCCACTTT
NA | TRBJ2-7 | TRBV4-1 | NA | CASSQQSPGYEQYF | TGCGCCAGCAGCCAACAGTCCCCGGGGTACGAGCAGTACTTC
NA | TRBJ1-1 | TRBV10-3 | TRBD1 | CASSGQVGTEAFF | TGTGCCAGCTCCGGACAGGTTGGCACTGAAGCTTTCTTT
few | TRBJ2-7 | TRBV27 | TRBD2 | CASSPGGWGYEQYF | TGTGCCAGCAGTCCGGGGGGGTGGGGCTACGAGCAGTACTTC
many | TRBJ2-6 | TRBV7-2 | NA | CASSLGRSGANVLTF | TGTGCCAGCAGCTTAGGGCGGTCTGGGGCCAACGTCCTGACTTTC
few | TRBJ1-2 | TRBV12-3/TRBV12-4 | NA | CASSWGASRSYGYTF | TGTGCCAGCAGTTGGGGGGCCTCCCGGAGTTATGGCTACACCTTC
NA | TRBJ2-6 | TRBV5-1 | NA | CSSSLGDITSGANVLTF | TGCTCCAGCAGCTTGGGTGACATTACCTCTGGGGCCAACGTCCTGACTTTC
NA | TRBJ1-2 | TRBV5-6 | NA | CASTLLPRGSDGYTF | TGTGCCAGCACCCTACTCCCCCGGGGATCGGATGGCTACACCTTC
NA | TRBJ2-1 | TRBV5-1 | TRBD2 | CASSLSGIGGAYNEQFF | TGCGCCAGCAGCTTGTCTGGGATCGGGGGGGCCTACAATGAGCAGTTCTTC
few | TRBJ1-6 | TRBV15 | TRBD1 | CATRDGQGAGSPLHF | TGTGCCACCAGAGACGGGCAGGGGGCAGGTTCACCCCTCCACTTT
NA | TRBJ2-3 | TRBV20-1 | TRBD2 | CSARDRLAGTTNTDTQYF | TGCAGTGCTAGAGATCGCCTAGCGGGCACTACTAACACAGATACGCAGTATTTT
NA | TRBJ1-1 | TRBV12-3/TRBV12-4 | TRBD1 | CASSLGTGVLGTEAFF | TGTGCCAGCAGTTTGGGGACAGGGGTGCTGGGCACTGAAGCTTTCTTT
NA | TRBJ1-1 | TRBV20-1 | NA | CSAFGTPNTEAFF | TGCAGTGCTTTTGGGACACCGAACACTGAAGCTTTCTTT
NA | TRBJ1-2 | TRBV20-1 | NA | CSARQGNYGYTF | TGCAGTGCTAGGCAGGGGAACTATGGCTACACCTTC
many | TRBJ2-5 | TRBV7-2 | TRBD2 | CASSLRLAGDETQYF | TGTGCCAGCAGCCTAAGACTAGCGGGGGATGAGACCCAGTACTTC
few | TRBJ2-5 | TRBV7-7 | TRBD2 | CASSGGVQETQYF | TGTGCCAGTTCCGGGGGGGTCCAAGAGACCCAGTACTTC